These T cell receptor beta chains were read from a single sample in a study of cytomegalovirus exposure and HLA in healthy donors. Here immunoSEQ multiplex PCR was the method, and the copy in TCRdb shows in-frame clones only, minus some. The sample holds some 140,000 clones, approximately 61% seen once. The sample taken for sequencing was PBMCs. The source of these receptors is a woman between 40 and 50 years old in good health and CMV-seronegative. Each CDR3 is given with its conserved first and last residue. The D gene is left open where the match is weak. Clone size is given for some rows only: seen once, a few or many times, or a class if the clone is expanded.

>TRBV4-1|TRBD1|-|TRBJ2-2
CASSSDRGNTGELFF
TGCGCCAGCAGTTCCGACAGGGGGAACACCGGGGAGCTGTTTTTT
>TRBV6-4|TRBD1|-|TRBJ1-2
CASSVKDRSYGYTF
TGTGCCAGCAGTGTGAAGGACAGGTCTTATGGCTACACCTTC
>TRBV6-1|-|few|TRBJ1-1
CASTWGSLNTEAFF
TGTGCCAGCACGTGGGGCAGCCTAAACACTGAAGCTTTCTTT
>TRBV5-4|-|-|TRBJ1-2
CASSLGVVQGGYTF
TGTGCCAGCAGCTTGGGCGTCGTCCAGGGTGGCTACACCTTC
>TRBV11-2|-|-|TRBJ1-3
CASSPSAGTGNTIYF
TGTGCCAGCAGCCCAAGCGCAGGGACTGGAAACACCATATATTTT
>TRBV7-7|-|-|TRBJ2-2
CASSLPRDSQGTGELFF
TGTGCCAGCAGCTTACCGCGGGACAGTCAGGGCACCGGGGAGCTGTTTTTT
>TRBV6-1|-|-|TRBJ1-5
CASRVTGIDNQPQHF
TGTGCCAGCAGAGTAACAGGGATCGACAATCAGCCCCAGCATTTT
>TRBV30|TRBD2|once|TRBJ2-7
CAWNEGSGGEQYF
TGTGCCTGGAATGAGGGCTCGGGGGGCGAGCAGTACTTC
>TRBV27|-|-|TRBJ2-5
CASSAYPLTGPETQYF
TGTGCCAGCAGCGCCTACCCGTTGACAGGCCCAGAGACCCAGTACTTC
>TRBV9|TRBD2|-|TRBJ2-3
CASSTQLAGLTDTQYF
TGTGCCAGCAGCACCCAGCTAGCGGGCCTCACAGATACGCAGTATTTT
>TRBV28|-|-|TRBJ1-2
CASSFLGGVSGYTF
TGTGCCAGCAGTTTCCTCGGAGGAGTAAGTGGCTACACCTTC